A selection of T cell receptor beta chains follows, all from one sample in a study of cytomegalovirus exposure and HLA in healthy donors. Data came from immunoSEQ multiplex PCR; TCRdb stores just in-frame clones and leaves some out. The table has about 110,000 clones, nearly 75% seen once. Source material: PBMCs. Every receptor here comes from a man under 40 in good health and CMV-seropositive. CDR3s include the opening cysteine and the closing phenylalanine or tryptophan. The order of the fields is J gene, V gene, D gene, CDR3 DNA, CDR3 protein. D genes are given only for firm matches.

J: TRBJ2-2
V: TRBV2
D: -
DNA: TGTGCCAGCAGTGCGGTTAATGCGGGGGAGCTGTTTTTT
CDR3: CASSAVNAGELFF

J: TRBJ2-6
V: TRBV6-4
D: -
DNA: TGTGCCAGCAGTGACTCCAACTCTGGGGCCAACGTCCTGACTTTC
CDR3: CASSDSNSGANVLTF

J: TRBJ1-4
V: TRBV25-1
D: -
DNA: TGTGCCAGCAGTGAATCCTACACCCCTATCAGGCGTGAAAAACTGTTTTTT
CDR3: CASSESYTPIRREKLFF

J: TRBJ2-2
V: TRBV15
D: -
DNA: TGTGCCACCAGGACAGGGAACACCGGGGAGCTGTTTTTT
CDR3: CATRTGNTGELFF

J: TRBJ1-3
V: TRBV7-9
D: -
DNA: TGTTCCAGCACCCCTGTTGGAAACACCATATATTTT
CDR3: CSSTPVGNTIYF

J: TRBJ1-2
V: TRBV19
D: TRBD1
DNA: TGTGCCAGTAGACCGGGACAGGGAAACTATGGCTACACCTTC
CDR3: CASRPGQGNYGYTF

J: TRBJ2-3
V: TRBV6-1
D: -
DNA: TGTGCCAGCAGTGAAAGGTGGGGCCCTCCTACAGATACGCAGTATTTT
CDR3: CASSERWGPPTDTQYF

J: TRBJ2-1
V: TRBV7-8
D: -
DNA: TGTGCCAGCAGCCCCGCCGGGGGTTATTTGGGTGAGCAGTTCTTC
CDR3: CASSPAGGYLGEQFF

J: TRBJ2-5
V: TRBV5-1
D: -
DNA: TGCGCCAGCTCAAGTCAGATGGAGACCCAGTACTTC
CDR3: CASSSQMETQYF

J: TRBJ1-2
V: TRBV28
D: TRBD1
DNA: TGTGCCAGCAGTTATCAGTGGACAGGAAGTGGCTACACCTTC
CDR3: CASSYQWTGSGYTF